The sequence of this TCR beta chain was determined in a study of pediatric ulcerative colitis (dated by TCRdb to the late 2010s). In the study overall: Pancolitis was present in several ulcerative colitis patients and left-sided colitis in two, and histology consistent with ulcerative colitis was found in all of these patients. Nine or ten newly diagnosed, treatment-naive pediatric ulcerative colitis patients and a handful of non-IBD control children each provided paired blood and rectal samples. The Pediatric Ulcerative Colitis Activity Index classified a couple of patients as having mild disease, four as having moderate disease and three as having acute severe colitis. Study-wide findings and limitations: A couple of rectal CDR3 clonotypes were found in every ulcerative colitis patient but in no control. Rectal repertoire features separated controls, mild-moderate and acute severe colitis patients; acute severe colitis showed reduced rectal diversity due to clonal expansions. Autologous blood-rectal clonal overlap was significantly higher in ulcerative colitis patients than in controls, suggesting increased T cell trafficking to inflamed tissue. For technical reasons, blood samples from a couple of patients gave substantially fewer templates, and these samples were excluded from the blood-rectal overlap analysis. Because the repertoires came from total lymphocyte DNA, rare subsets such as regulatory T cells may have patterns that are not reflected. With only a handful of individuals, the healthy control group was small.

Details on this clone: Its antigen remains unidentified. No quality values exist for individual bases; no much larger clone is one base distant.

Ulcerative colitis patients had received no immunosuppressive medication before the diagnostic colonoscopy. A blood sample was drawn at the time of the colonoscopy. The Wizard kit (Promega) was used to extract genomic DNA from the blood and intestinal samples. Rearranged CDR3 beta regions were amplified from genomic DNA with multiplex V and J primers using the immunoSEQ TRB Survey service. To keep sequencing depth the same across samples, survey-level depth of up to 500,000 reads per sample was applied. The libraries were purified and pooled, then sequenced using Illumina technology. In the original analysis: Productive clonality, sample overlap, pairwise scatters, CDR3 beta length, V/D/J gene usage and productiveness were assessed with immunoSEQ online tools. Calculated diversity was defined as the number of unique rearrangements divided by total templates, multiplied by 100, and Shannon and Simpson indices were computed as well. Principal component analysis used the R prcomp function and ggbiplot package on Z-score normalized data. Morisita's index was used to quantify blood-rectal clonal overlap within each subject. In TCRdb, the immuneACCESS table is reduced to in-frame sequences with V and J assigned. These tables do not hold every clone; where another copy was compared, an unresolved V gene accounts for under half, and the others remain unexplained. That table furnishes V, J and clone size, whereas the DNA furnished D and trimming. This sample is represented by tens of thousands of clones; over 65% of them were singletons. The ten largest account for around 5.2% of the sample.

V is clipped by 6 bases and J by 0 bases, and the sequence between their germline boundaries is 14 bases long. The CDR3 holds 15 amino acids from the cysteine to the phenylalanine. Just CDR3 DNA is preserved here, 45 bases in frame from base 1. The germline V gene encodes CDR1 LNHNV and CDR2 YYDKDF (reference sequence). This clonotype was sampled from a boy between 10 and 17 years old with moderate ulcerative colitis. The sequencing sample was made of blood. This chain is built from TRBV15 and TRBJ1-2; the D gene identity is not certain. The nucleotide sequence is given as TGTGCCACCAGGAACCTAGGGTCCTCTAACTATGGCTACACCTTC. Translated, this gives CATRNLGSSNYGYTF.